This entry is about one T cell receptor beta chain. What it recognizes is unknown. These data belong to a study of cytomegalovirus exposure and HLA in healthy donors. Study-level points and caveats: Most CMV-associated TCR beta chains were later found to appear HLA-restricted. Overall, around 160 TCR beta chains were annotated as cytomegalovirus-associated.

The PCR had 60 Vbeta and 13 Jbeta primers. Libraries were prepared by immunoSEQ multiplex PCR; TCRdb keeps only in-frame clonotypes and omits some of them. The table lists fewer than 200,000 clones, roughly 82% of them singletons. Trimming shortened V by 7 bases and J by 6 bases, and 18 bases separated the two germline ends. This CDR3 spans 13 amino acids. Germline V gives CDR1 SQVTM, CDR2 ANQGSEA. The receptor was derived from a woman in her 50s in good health and CMV-seronegative. The sequenced sample consisted of PBMCs. V and J are TRBV29-1 and TRBJ1-1, with unresolved D. CDR3 sequence (DNA): TGCAGCGGTGTTACAAGTGTGGACTCTGAAGCTTTCTTT. Translation: CSGVTSVDSEAFF.